This TCR beta chain was recovered during a study of neurological immune-mediated disorders. General observations from the study: HTLV-1-associated myelopathy showed the most TCR clonal expansion; multiple sclerosis the least, below healthy controls. With the multiple sclerosis repertoire cluster, none of the clinical or MRI features showed an association.

For the unsorted libraries, 2 million PBMCs stored at -80 C served as input. The CDR3 spans 15 residues. V gave up 5 bases and J gave up 10 bases, with 18 bases separating them. Germline CDR1 reads MNHEY; CDR2 reads SVGAGI. This clonotype was seen many times. The antigen remains unidentified. The cDNA was synthesized by 5'RACE incorporating 10-nucleotide random UMIs. TCRdb re-analysed the 5' RACE reads in MiXCR, keeping a single row per CDR3 protein. Here the sample spans 75,000 to 80,000 distinct CDR3 sequences, less than 5.5% being singletons. The sequencing input was PBMCs. This receptor was obtained from a woman in her twenties or thirties with multiple sclerosis. This chain joins TRBV6-5 and TRBJ1-6; maybe TRBD1 (6 bases). Here the CDR3 reads CASSRTGWGESPLHF. CDR3 nucleotides: TGTGCCAGCAGTCGCACAGGGTGGGGAGAGTCACCCCTCCACTTT.